Listed below are T cell receptor beta chains from one sample, sequenced in a study of CD8 T cells in ankylosing spondylitis. One entry per CDR3 protein, called by TCRdb with MiXCR from the 5' RACE reads. The sample holds approximately 200,000 distinct CDR3 sequences, roughly 13% seen once. Sequencing used blood, either unsorted or a sorted T cell fraction (not recorded which). These receptors were taken from a male donor with ankylosing spondylitis or in good health (not recorded which). The CDR3 runs from the conserved cysteine through the conserved F or W. The D gene is left open where the match is weak. Where a row states a size, it is once, few, many or the class of an expanded clone; other rows omit it.

clone size: few; V gene: TRBV6-1; J gene: TRBJ2-2; D gene: TRBD2; CDR3 protein: CASSVTSGRNTGELFF; CDR3 DNA: TGTGCCAGCAGTGTAACTAGCGGGAGAAACACCGGGGAGCTGTTTTTT
clone size: NA; V gene: TRBV4-1; J gene: TRBJ2-7; D gene: NA; CDR3 protein: CASSQDIHGAYEQYF; CDR3 DNA: TGCGCCAGCAGCCAAGATATACACGGAGCCTACGAGCAGTACTTC
clone size: NA; V gene: TRBV7-9; J gene: TRBJ1-2; D gene: NA; CDR3 protein: CASSLSEAGHYGYTF; CDR3 DNA: TGTGCCAGCAGCCTTTCAGAGGCGGGGCACTATGGCTACACCTTC
clone size: NA; V gene: TRBV6-5; J gene: TRBJ2-5; D gene: NA; CDR3 protein: CASSYSTVNTGAETQYF; CDR3 DNA: TGTGCCAGCAGTTACTCGACGGTCAACACGGGAGCAGAGACCCAGTACTTC
clone size: NA; V gene: TRBV7-8; J gene: TRBJ2-1; D gene: TRBD1; CDR3 protein: CASSLGTGMLTNEQFF; CDR3 DNA: TGTGCCAGCAGCTTAGGGACAGGGATGTTAACGAATGAGCAGTTCTTC
clone size: few; V gene: TRBV5-4; J gene: TRBJ2-3; D gene: NA; CDR3 protein: CASSGGTDTQYF; CDR3 DNA: TGTGCCAGCTCAGGGGGCACAGATACGCAGTATTTT
clone size: many; V gene: TRBV5-1; J gene: TRBJ1-1; D gene: TRBD1; CDR3 protein: CASSFTTGETEAFF; CDR3 DNA: TGCGCCAGCAGCTTCACTACAGGGGAAACTGAAGCTTTCTTT
clone size: many; V gene: TRBV12-3/TRBV12-4; J gene: TRBJ2-2; D gene: TRBD2; CDR3 protein: CASSFGTSVSGELFF; CDR3 DNA: TGTGCCAGCAGTTTTGGGACTAGCGTGTCCGGGGAGCTGTTTTTT
clone size: many; V gene: TRBV6-5; J gene: TRBJ2-2; D gene: NA; CDR3 protein: CASSYGEGPFLGELFF; CDR3 DNA: TGTGCCAGCAGTTACGGAGAAGGTCCGTTCCTCGGGGAGCTGTTTTTT
clone size: NA; V gene: TRBV5-1; J gene: TRBJ2-7; D gene: TRBD2; CDR3 protein: CASSFGLGYEQYF; CDR3 DNA: TGCGCCAGCAGCTTCGGACTAGGATACGAGCAGTACTTC
clone size: few; V gene: TRBV6-5; J gene: TRBJ1-1; D gene: NA; CDR3 protein: CASRLGGEAFF; CDR3 DNA: TGTGCCAGCAGGTTGGGTGGTGAAGCTTTCTTT
clone size: few; V gene: TRBV6-1; J gene: TRBJ2-6; D gene: NA; CDR3 protein: CASSSVGPATVLTF; CDR3 DNA: TGTGCCAGCAGTAGCGTGGGGCCGGCCACCGTCCTGACTTTC
clone size: NA; V gene: TRBV30; J gene: TRBJ2-1; D gene: TRBD2; CDR3 protein: CAWGTSPHNEQFF; CDR3 DNA: TGTGCCTGGGGGACTAGCCCCCACAATGAGCAGTTCTTC
clone size: few; V gene: TRBV20-1; J gene: TRBJ2-7; D gene: NA; CDR3 protein: CSARAIIGQEAYEQYF; CDR3 DNA: TGCAGTGCTAGGGCAATCATAGGGCAGGAGGCCTACGAGCAGTACTTC
clone size: few; V gene: TRBV30; J gene: TRBJ1-1; D gene: NA; CDR3 protein: CAWTSPQGAEAFF; CDR3 DNA: TGTGCCTGGACCTCCCCACAGGGCGCTGAAGCTTTCTTT
clone size: many; V gene: TRBV5-1; J gene: TRBJ2-7; D gene: NA; CDR3 protein: CASSDGLSHEQYF; CDR3 DNA: TGCGCCAGCAGCGACGGACTAAGTCACGAGCAGTACTTC
clone size: few; V gene: TRBV24-1; J gene: TRBJ2-1; D gene: NA; CDR3 protein: CATSVDLGEQFF; CDR3 DNA: TGTGCCACCAGTGTGGATCTGGGTGAGCAGTTCTTC
clone size: few; V gene: TRBV12-3/TRBV12-4; J gene: TRBJ2-1; D gene: TRBD1; CDR3 protein: CASNFMPGQGGNEQFF; CDR3 DNA: TGTGCCAGCAACTTCATGCCGGGACAGGGGGGCAATGAGCAGTTCTTC
clone size: few; V gene: TRBV7-9; J gene: TRBJ2-3; D gene: NA; CDR3 protein: CASSPGGLDTQYF; CDR3 DNA: TGTGCCAGCAGCCCCGGGGGGCTGGATACGCAGTATTTT
clone size: NA; V gene: TRBV10-3; J gene: TRBJ2-7; D gene: NA; CDR3 protein: CAVSDDRYEQYF; CDR3 DNA: TGTGCCGTCAGCGACGACAGATACGAGCAGTACTTC
clone size: few; V gene: TRBV27; J gene: TRBJ2-7; D gene: NA; CDR3 protein: CASSLAGAHEQYF; CDR3 DNA: TGTGCCAGCAGTTTAGCGGGGGCCCACGAGCAGTACTTC
clone size: NA; V gene: TRBV7-9; J gene: TRBJ2-2; D gene: NA; CDR3 protein: CASSFEGSGELFF; CDR3 DNA: TGTGCCAGCAGCTTCGAGGGAAGCGGGGAGCTGTTTTTT
clone size: few; V gene: TRBV4-1; J gene: TRBJ2-5; D gene: TRBD2; CDR3 protein: CASSHREGERRETQYF; CDR3 DNA: TGCGCCAGCAGCCACCGGGAGGGCGAACGCAGGGAGACCCAGTACTTC
clone size: few; V gene: TRBV5-1; J gene: TRBJ1-4; D gene: NA; CDR3 protein: CASSLDGSWGEKLFF; CDR3 DNA: TGCGCCAGCAGCTTGGACGGCTCCTGGGGTGAAAAACTGTTTTTT
clone size: NA; V gene: TRBV29-1; J gene: TRBJ1-4; D gene: NA; CDR3 protein: CSVEDSRGLFF; CDR3 DNA: TGCAGCGTTGAGGACTCCAGGGGCCTGTTTTTT
clone size: few; V gene: TRBV5-1; J gene: TRBJ2-7; D gene: NA; CDR3 protein: CASSLEGGRDEQYF; CDR3 DNA: TGCGCCAGCAGCTTGGAGGGGGGGAGGGACGAGCAGTACTTC
clone size: few; V gene: TRBV2; J gene: TRBJ2-3; D gene: TRBD1; CDR3 protein: CASNSGQGLGDTQYF; CDR3 DNA: TGTGCCAGCAACTCGGGACAGGGGCTAGGAGATACGCAGTATTTT
clone size: few; V gene: TRBV5-4; J gene: TRBJ2-5; D gene: NA; CDR3 protein: CASSLFRGEETQYF; CDR3 DNA: TGTGCCAGCAGCTTGTTTCGGGGCGAAGAGACCCAGTACTTC
clone size: NA; V gene: TRBV20-1; J gene: TRBJ2-7; D gene: NA; CDR3 protein: CSASSDTYEQYF; CDR3 DNA: TGCAGTGCTTCTTCCGATACCTACGAGCAGTACTTC
clone size: few; V gene: TRBV6-1; J gene: TRBJ2-7; D gene: TRBD2; CDR3 protein: CASSPSSGGAYEQYF; CDR3 DNA: TGTGCCAGCAGTCCTTCTAGCGGGGGGGCCTACGAGCAGTACTTC
clone size: many; V gene: TRBV27; J gene: TRBJ2-1; D gene: NA; CDR3 protein: CASSAGGNEQFF; CDR3 DNA: TGTGCCAGCAGTGCCGGAGGAAACGAACAGTTCTTC
clone size: NA; V gene: TRBV20-1; J gene: TRBJ2-5; D gene: NA; CDR3 protein: CSARGEFRPQETQYF; CDR3 DNA: TGCAGTGCTAGAGGAGAGTTTAGACCCCAAGAGACCCAGTACTTC
clone size: few; V gene: TRBV24-1; J gene: TRBJ2-5; D gene: TRBD1; CDR3 protein: CATSELQGEETQYF; CDR3 DNA: TGTGCCACCAGTGAGCTACAGGGGGAGGAGACCCAGTACTTC
clone size: NA; V gene: TRBV19; J gene: TRBJ1-1; D gene: NA; CDR3 protein: CASSMGGVNTEAFF; CDR3 DNA: TGTGCCAGTAGTATGGGGGGGGTTAACACTGAAGCTTTCTTT
clone size: NA; V gene: TRBV27; J gene: TRBJ1-5; D gene: TRBD1; CDR3 protein: CASSLSAGGSQPQHF; CDR3 DNA: TGTGCCAGCAGTTTATCAGCAGGGGGGAGTCAGCCCCAGCATTTT
clone size: few; V gene: TRBV6-4; J gene: TRBJ2-1; D gene: TRBD2; CDR3 protein: CASSDQRGGNEQFF; CDR3 DNA: TGTGCCAGCAGTGACCAGCGGGGGGGCAATGAGCAGTTCTTC
clone size: many; V gene: TRBV13; J gene: TRBJ2-7; D gene: NA; CDR3 protein: CASSPRTNSYEQYF; CDR3 DNA: TGTGCCAGCAGCCCTAGGACAAACTCCTACGAGCAGTACTTC
clone size: NA; V gene: TRBV12-3/TRBV12-4; J gene: TRBJ2-7; D gene: TRBD2; CDR3 protein: CASSFGTSGRGYEQYF; CDR3 DNA: TGTGCCAGCAGTTTCGGGACTAGCGGGAGGGGCTACGAGCAGTACTTC
clone size: many; V gene: TRBV4-2; J gene: TRBJ2-2; D gene: NA; CDR3 protein: CASSQPEGSGELFF; CDR3 DNA: TGTGCCAGCAGCCAACCAGAGGGGTCCGGGGAGCTGTTTTTT
clone size: NA; V gene: TRBV20-1; J gene: TRBJ2-3; D gene: TRBD2; CDR3 protein: CSARDSGRASNTDTQYF; CDR3 DNA: TGCAGTGCTAGAGATAGCGGGAGGGCCAGTAACACAGATACGCAGTATTTT
clone size: many; V gene: TRBV12-3/TRBV12-4; J gene: TRBJ2-7; D gene: NA; CDR3 protein: CASSEGYNHEQYF; CDR3 DNA: TGTGCCAGCAGCGAGGGATACAACCACGAGCAGTACTTC
clone size: NA; V gene: TRBV5-6; J gene: TRBJ2-2; D gene: NA; CDR3 protein: CASSSRENTGELFF; CDR3 DNA: TGTGCCAGCAGCTCTAGGGAGAACACCGGGGAGCTGTTTTTT
clone size: few; V gene: TRBV12-3/TRBV12-4; J gene: TRBJ2-2; D gene: TRBD2; CDR3 protein: CASSWVIPGLAESNTGELFF; CDR3 DNA: TGTGCCAGCAGTTGGGTTATCCCGGGACTAGCAGAATCGAACACCGGGGAGCTGTTTTTT
clone size: NA; V gene: TRBV10-3; J gene: TRBJ2-7; D gene: NA; CDR3 protein: CAISEEGPYEQYF; CDR3 DNA: TGTGCCATCAGTGAAGAGGGGCCCTACGAGCAGTACTTC
clone size: few; V gene: TRBV4-1; J gene: TRBJ1-2; D gene: TRBD1; CDR3 protein: CASSQDVGQGYGYTF; CDR3 DNA: TGCGCCAGCAGCCAAGACGTCGGACAGGGCTATGGCTACACCTTC
clone size: few; V gene: TRBV10-2; J gene: TRBJ1-1; D gene: NA; CDR3 protein: CASSEEGFNTEAFF; CDR3 DNA: TGCGCCAGCAGTGAAGAGGGCTTTAACACTGAAGCTTTCTTT
clone size: NA; V gene: TRBV20-1; J gene: TRBJ1-2; D gene: NA; CDR3 protein: CSARDRAVNYGYTF; CDR3 DNA: TGCAGTGCTAGAGATCGAGCAGTGAACTATGGCTACACCTTC
clone size: many; V gene: TRBV27; J gene: TRBJ2-3; D gene: TRBD1; CDR3 protein: CASSLFDRAAPDTQYF; CDR3 DNA: TGTGCCAGCAGTTTGTTTGACAGGGCGGCACCAGATACGCAGTATTTT
clone size: NA; V gene: TRBV10-3; J gene: TRBJ1-4; D gene: TRBD1; CDR3 protein: CAISESLQGVGEKLFF; CDR3 DNA: TGTGCCATCAGTGAGTCCCTACAGGGGGTCGGTGAAAAACTGTTTTTT
clone size: few; V gene: TRBV4-1; J gene: TRBJ1-4; D gene: NA; CDR3 protein: CASSQVLSEKLFF; CDR3 DNA: TGCGCCAGCAGCCAAGTTCTTAGTGAAAAACTGTTTTTT
clone size: many; V gene: TRBV7-8; J gene: TRBJ2-7; D gene: TRBD2; CDR3 protein: CASSLARLAGAYEQYF; CDR3 DNA: TGTGCCAGCAGCTTAGCCCGACTAGCGGGAGCCTACGAGCAGTACTTC
clone size: NA; V gene: TRBV12-3/TRBV12-4; J gene: TRBJ1-2; D gene: NA; CDR3 protein: CASSFASYYGYTF; CDR3 DNA: TGTGCCAGCAGTTTTGCCAGCTACTATGGCTACACCTTC
clone size: NA; V gene: TRBV11-2; J gene: TRBJ2-1; D gene: NA; CDR3 protein: CASSLGRGGEQFF; CDR3 DNA: TGTGCCAGCAGCTTAGGCCGGGGAGGTGAGCAGTTCTTC
clone size: few; V gene: TRBV19; J gene: TRBJ2-5; D gene: NA; CDR3 protein: CASSEGKRVLYF; CDR3 DNA: TGTGCCAGTAGTGAGGGCAAGCGTGTGTTGTACTTC
clone size: NA; V gene: TRBV4-2; J gene: TRBJ1-2; D gene: NA; CDR3 protein: CASSQSKASNYGYTF; CDR3 DNA: TGTGCCAGCAGCCAGAGTAAAGCCTCTAACTATGGCTACACCTTC